This entry lists 8 T cell receptor beta chains sequenced from one sample in a study of blood T cells in healthy people across ages. Using a J-beta primer mix together with a sample-barcoded 5' primer, a second PCR was run for roughly 6 to 11 cycles. Using its own MiXCR run on the 5' RACE reads, TCRdb lists one record per CDR3 protein. The sample holds 710,000 or so distinct CDR3 sequences, 22% seen once. The sequencing input was blood. The receptors derive from a man between 65 and 85 years old in good health.

The chain recombines TRBV20-1 with TRBJ2-3; the D gene is possibly TRBD2 (6 bases). This CDR3 comprises 13 residues. Germline loops: CDR1 DFQATT, CDR2 SNEGSKA (reference sequence). Here the CDR3 reads CSPRESSTDTQYF. In DNA, the CDR3 is TGCAGCCCGCGGGAATCTAGCACAGATACGCAGTATTTT.

This clonotype was observed at least ten times. At one boundary the junction diverges from the germline segment, which might be a read error. This chain joins TRBV7-8 and TRBJ2-7; maybe TRBD1 (6 bases). Germline V CDR1 and CDR2: SGHVS, FQNEAQ. This CDR3 has 13 residues. In nucleotides, the CDR3 is TGCGCCAGCAGTCCTACAGGGACCTACGAGCAGTACTTC. Translated, it gives CASSPTGTYEQYF.

This clonotype showed up just a few times. The V gene is TRBV21-1, the J gene TRBJ2-3; TRBD1, the table's D call, was not compared with the DNA. TRBV21-1 is a recognized pseudogene. This CDR3 contains 14 residues. DNA for the CDR3: TGTGCCAGCAGCAAAGGGGACCGAACAGATACGCAGTATTTT. Residues: CASSKGDRTDTQYF.

The chain recombines TRBV29-1 with TRBJ1-2; 9 positions agree with TRBD1. This CDR3 contains 14 residues. J was trimmed by 2 bases and V by 3 bases; bases with no gene match: 4. CDR1 and CDR2 (germline): SQVTM, ANQGSEA. The CDR3 region has the DNA TGCAGCGTTGACAGGGACAGGGCGAACTATGGCTACACCTTC. Residues: CSVDRDRANYGYTF. Filled out from reference TRBV29-1 and TRBJ1-2, the complete variable domain reads SAVISQKPSRDICQRGTSLTIQCQVDSQVTMMFWYRQQPGQSLTLIATANQGSEATYESGFVIDKFPISRPNLTFSTLTVSNMSPEDSSIYLCSVDRDRANYGYTFGSGTRLTVV.

This clonotype was counted between two and nine times. The chain uses TRBV28 and TRBJ1-5; possible D gene TRBD1, 5 bases. Germline CDR1 MDHEN, CDR2 SYDVKM. The CDR3 contains 15 residues. Trimming shortened V by 3 bases and J by 9 bases, and 18 bases separated the two germline ends. CDR3 DNA: TGTGCCAGCAGTTTCCCGGGGCAGGCTGTGAGGCCCCAGCATTTT. Encoded protein: CASSFPGQAVRPQHF.

This clonotype was observed a handful of times. The J gene is TRBJ1-5, the V gene TRBV29-1; perhaps TRBD1 as D (5 bases). The germline CDR1 and CDR2 sequences are SQVTM and ANQGSEA. Trimming stripped 4 bases from V and 6 bases from J, with 10 bases between. This CDR3 region has 12 residues. The CDR3 DNA sequence: TGCAGCGTTGGAGGGGACGGTCAGCCCCAGCATTTT. Protein: CSVGGDGQPQHF.

The rearrangement links TRBV19 to TRBJ1-5, with D unresolved. Between the trimmed V and J ends, which lost 3 bases and 4 bases, there was a span of 7 bases. The CDR3 totals 13 residues. Germline V gene lookup returns CDR1 LNHDA and CDR2 SQIVND (reference sequence). CDR3 sequence reads: CASSMEANQPQHF. The CDR3 coding sequence is TGTGCCAGTAGTATGGAGGCAAATCAGCCCCAGCATTTT.

The CDR3 sequence is CASSRISYEQYF. For the CDR3, the DNA is TGTGCCAGCAGCCGAATTTCCTACGAGCAGTACTTC. The J gene is TRBJ2-7, the V gene TRBV3-1; no reliable D call. Trimming pared 4 bases from V and 1 base from J, leaving 5 bases between. Germline V gene sequence: CDR1 LGHDT, CDR2 YNNKEL (reference sequence). CDR3 length equals 12 residues.